The present T cell receptor (beta chain) was sequenced within a study of cytomegalovirus exposure and HLA in healthy donors. Sequencing used immunoSEQ multiplex PCR; TCRdb keeps in-frame clones, though not all of them. The table has 120,000 to 150,000 clones, roughly 89% seen once. The donors were part of the validation cohort, which consisted of over a hundred subjects and was separate from the first cohort of 670 or so subjects. This clonotype originated in a man in his late teens or twenties in good health and CMV-seropositive. The source material was PBMCs.

The CDR3 nucleotides are TGTGCCAGCAGTTCCCGGGACACCGACGAGCAGTACTTC. It codes for CASSSRDTDEQYF. This chain connects TRBV6-6 to TRBJ2-7; TRBD1 might be the D (6 bases). The CDR3 loop spans 13 amino acids. The germline V gene has CDR1 MNHNY and CDR2 SVGAGI (reference sequence). Between the trimmed V and J ends, which lost 4 bases and 5 bases, there was a span of 12 bases.